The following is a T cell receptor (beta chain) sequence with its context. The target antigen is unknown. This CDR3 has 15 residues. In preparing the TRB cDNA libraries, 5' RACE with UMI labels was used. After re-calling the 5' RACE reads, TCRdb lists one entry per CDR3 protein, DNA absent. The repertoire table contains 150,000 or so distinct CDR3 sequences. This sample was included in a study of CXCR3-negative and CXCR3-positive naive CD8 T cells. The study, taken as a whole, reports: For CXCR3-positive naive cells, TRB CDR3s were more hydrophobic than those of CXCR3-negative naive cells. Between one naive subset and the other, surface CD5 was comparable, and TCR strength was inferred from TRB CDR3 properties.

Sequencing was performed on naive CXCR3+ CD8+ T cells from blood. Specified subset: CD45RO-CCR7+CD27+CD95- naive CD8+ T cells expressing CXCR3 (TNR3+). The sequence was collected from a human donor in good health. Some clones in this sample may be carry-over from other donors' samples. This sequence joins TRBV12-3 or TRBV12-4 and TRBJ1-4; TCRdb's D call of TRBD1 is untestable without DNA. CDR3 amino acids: CASTTTEDRDEKLFF.